The 12 T cell receptor beta chains below come from one sample, sequenced in a study of blood T cell repertoires in COVID-19. TCRdb's table, derived via immunoSEQ multiplex PCR, lists solely in-frame clones and lacks some. The sample records roughly 70,000 clones, 89% being singletons. The specimen was peripheral blood. The source of these receptors is a man older than 75 with acute or convalescent COVID-19.

The V and J genes are TRBV30 and TRBJ2-1; maybe TRBD2 (5 bases). Germline V gene lookup returns CDR1 GTSNPN and CDR2 SVGIG (reference sequence). The CDR3 spans 14 residues. Trimming shortened V by 1 base and J by 6 bases, and 13 bases separated the two germline ends. The DNA of the CDR3 is TGTGCCTGGAGTGGGTCTACCGGAGGCAATGAGCAGTTCTTC. It encodes CAWSGSTGGNEQFF. Together with reference TRBV30 and TRBJ2-1, the CDR3 gives the full variable domain: SQTIHQWPATLVQPVGSPLSLECTVEGTSNPNLYWYRQAAGRGLQLLFYSVGIGQISSEVPQNLSASRPQDRQFILSSKKLLLSDSGFYLCAWSGSTGGNEQFFGPGTRLTVL.

This sequence joins TRBV19 and TRBJ2-1; 8 bases agree with TRBD2. V was clipped by 4 bases and J by 4 bases; unmatched bases: 3. Germline V gene data show CDR1 as LNHDA and CDR2 as SQIVND (reference sequence). The CDR3 loop spans 14 amino acids. This CDR3 is CASSKRESYNEQFF. The CDR3 coding sequence is TGTGCCAGTAGTAAGCGGGAGTCATACAATGAGCAGTTCTTC.

As regards this clone: A junction boundary mismatches the germline segment, possibly from a read error. This chain joins TRBV5-4 and TRBJ2-2; D is possibly TRBD1 (6 bases). In germline, CDR1 is SGHNT, CDR2 YYREEE (reference sequence). The CDR3 is 15 residues long. CDR3 sequence: CASSGGLGNPGELFF. The CDR3 bases are TGTGCCAGCAGCGGGGGCCTCGGGAACCCCGGGGAGCTGTTTTTT.

The V gene is TRBV4-2, the J gene TRBJ2-7, with D maybe TRBD1 (8 bases). Germline assignment: CDR1 LGHNA and CDR2 YNFKEQ. The V gene lost 0 bases and the J gene lost 2 bases, with 14 bases spanning the gap. The CDR3 contains 16 residues. This CDR3 is CASSQDHRGGTYEQYF. CDR3 DNA sequence: TGTGCCAGCAGCCAAGACCACAGGGGGGGTACCTACGAGCAGTACTTC.

As DNA, the CDR3 is TGTGCCAGCAGCCGGCAGAGGGGAGGTGAAGCTTTCTTT. Encoded protein: CASSRQRGGEAFF. The genes are TRBV5-8 and TRBJ1-1, with a possible D match to TRBD1 (5 bases). This CDR3 is built from 13 residues. Trimming left V 4 bases short and J 7 bases short, with 14 bases between. Germline lookup yields CDR1 SGHTS and CDR2 YDEGEE.

This clone was counted between two and nine times. The rearrangement uses TRBV14 and TRBJ1-1; D uncertain. The germline V gene encodes CDR1 SGHDN and CDR2 FVKESK. Trimming left V 5 bases short and J 1 base short, with 8 bases between. There are 13 residues in the CDR3. The CDR3 bases are TGTGCCAGCAGCTTCCAGTGGAACACTGAAGCTTTCTTT. This codes for CASSFQWNTEAFF.

The chain employs TRBV27 and TRBJ2-1; the D gene is possibly TRBD2 (6 bases). V was clipped by 3 bases and J by 6 bases, with 12 bases between them. The CDR3 is 14 residues long. Germline V gene data show CDR1 as MNHEY and CDR2 as SMNVEV (reference sequence). Here the CDR3 DNA reads TGTGCCAGCAGTTTTGGGAGGCGGGGCAATGAGCAGTTCTTC. This sequence encodes CASSFGRRGNEQFF.

This clone was seen a single time. The V gene is TRBV9, the J gene TRBJ1-4; 9 nucleotides align to TRBD1. Trimming removed 0 bases from V and 7 bases from J; junction bases left unmatched: 4. Germline V CDR1 and CDR2: SGDLS, YYNGEE. The length of the CDR3 is 15 residues. The CDR3 coding sequence is TGTGCCAGCAGCGTAGCCGGGACAGGGCCTGAAAAACTGTTTTTT. This encodes CASSVAGTGPEKLFF.

The chain has TRBV9 and TRBJ2-1, with a tentative D call TRBD2 (6 bases). Trimming shortened V by 4 bases and J by 5 bases, and 22 bases separated the two germline ends. Per the germline V gene, CDR1 is SGDLS and CDR2 is YYNGEE. The CDR3 is 17 amino acids. For the CDR3, the DNA is TGTGCCAGCAGCCCTAGTTGGTCCTGGGGGGACCACAATGAGCAGTTCTTC. The encoded protein is CASSPSWSWGDHNEQFF.

CDR3 sequence reads: CASSYPSRGNQPQHF. The CDR3 DNA sequence: TGTGCCAGTAGTTACCCCTCCAGGGGAAATCAGCCCCAGCATTTT. This chain joins TRBV19 and TRBJ1-5, with TRBD1 as a possible D gene (6 bases). The CDR3 consists of 15 residues. With 5 bases removed from V and 4 bases from J, the gap between germline ends came to 15 bases. Germline lookup yields CDR1 LNHDA and CDR2 SQIVND (reference sequence).

The rearrangement uses TRBV4-2 and TRBJ2-1, with D possibly matching TRBD2 (7 bases). V was clipped by 1 base and J by 6 bases, with 16 bases between them. The germline V gene has CDR1 LGHNA and CDR2 YNFKEQ. The CDR3 extends over 16 amino acids. The CDR3 reads CASSQGGGGAINEQFF. In DNA, the CDR3 is TGTGCCAGCAGCCAAGGGGGTGGGGGGGCAATCAATGAGCAGTTCTTC.

This clone showed up just once. The chain is built from TRBV29-1 and TRBJ2-7, with a tentative D call TRBD2 (5 bases). The V end lost 5 bases, the J end lost 2 bases, and 10 bases lay between the germline ends. This CDR3 contains 12 residues. Germline assignment: CDR1 SQVTM and CDR2 ANQGSEA. The CDR3 loop reads CSVLSLAYEQYF. DNA of the CDR3: TGCAGCGTTCTCTCACTAGCCTACGAGCAGTACTTC.